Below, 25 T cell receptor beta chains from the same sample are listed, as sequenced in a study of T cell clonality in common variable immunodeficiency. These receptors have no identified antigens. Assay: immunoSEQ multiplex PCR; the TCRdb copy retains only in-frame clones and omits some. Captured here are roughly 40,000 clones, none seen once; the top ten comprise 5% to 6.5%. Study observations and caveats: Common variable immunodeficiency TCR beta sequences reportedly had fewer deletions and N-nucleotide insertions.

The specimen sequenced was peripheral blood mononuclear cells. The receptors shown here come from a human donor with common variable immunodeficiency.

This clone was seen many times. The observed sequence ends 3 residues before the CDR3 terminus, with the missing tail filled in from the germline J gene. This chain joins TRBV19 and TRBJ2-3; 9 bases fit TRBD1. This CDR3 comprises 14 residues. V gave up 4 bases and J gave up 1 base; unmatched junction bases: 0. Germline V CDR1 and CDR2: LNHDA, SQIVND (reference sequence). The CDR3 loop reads CASSRDRGTDTQYF. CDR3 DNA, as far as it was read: TGTGCCAGTAGTAGGGACAGGGGCACAGATACG. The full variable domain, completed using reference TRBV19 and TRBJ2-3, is DGGITQSPKYLFRKEGQNVTLSCEQNLNHDAMYWYRQDPGQGLRLIYYSQIVNDFQKGDIAEGYSVSREKKESFPLTVTSAQKNPTAFYLCASSRDRGTDTQYFGPGTRLTVL.

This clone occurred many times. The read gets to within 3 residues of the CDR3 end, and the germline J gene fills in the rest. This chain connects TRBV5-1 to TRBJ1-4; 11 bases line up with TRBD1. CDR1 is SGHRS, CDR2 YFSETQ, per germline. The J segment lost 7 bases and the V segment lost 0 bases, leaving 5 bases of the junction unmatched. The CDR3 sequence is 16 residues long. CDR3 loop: CASSLAWTGGFEKLFF. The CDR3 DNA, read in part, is TGCGCCAGCAGCTTGGCCTGGACAGGGGGCTTTGAAAAA.

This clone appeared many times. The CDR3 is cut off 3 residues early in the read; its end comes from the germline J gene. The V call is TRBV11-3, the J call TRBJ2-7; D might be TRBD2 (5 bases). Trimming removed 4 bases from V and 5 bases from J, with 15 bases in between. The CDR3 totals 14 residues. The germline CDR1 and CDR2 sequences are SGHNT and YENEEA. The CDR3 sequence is CASSSGGGRDEQYF. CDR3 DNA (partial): TGTGCCAGCAGCTCGGGTGGAGGTCGGGACGAG. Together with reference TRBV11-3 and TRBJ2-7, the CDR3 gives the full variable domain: EAGVVQSPRYKIIEKKQPVAFWCNPISGHNTLYWYLQNLGQGPELLIRYENEEAVDDSQLPKDRFSAERLKGVDSTLKIQPAELGDSAVYLCASSSGGGRDEQYFGPGTRLTVT.

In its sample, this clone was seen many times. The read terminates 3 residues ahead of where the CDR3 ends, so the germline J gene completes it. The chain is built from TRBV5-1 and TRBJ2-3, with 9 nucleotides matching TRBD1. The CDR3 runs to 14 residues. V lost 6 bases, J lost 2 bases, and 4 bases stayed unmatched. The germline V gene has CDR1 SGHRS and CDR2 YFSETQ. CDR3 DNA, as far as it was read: TGCGCCAGCAACCCACAGGGGGCCACAGATACG. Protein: CASNPQGATDT. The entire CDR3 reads CASNPQGATDTQYF. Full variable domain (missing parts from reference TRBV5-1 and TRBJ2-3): KAGVTQTPRYLIKTRGQQVTLSCSPISGHRSVSWYQQTPGQGLQFLFEYFSETQRNKGNFPGRFSGRQFSNSRSEMNVSTLELGDSALYLCASNPQGATDTQYFGPGTRLTVL.

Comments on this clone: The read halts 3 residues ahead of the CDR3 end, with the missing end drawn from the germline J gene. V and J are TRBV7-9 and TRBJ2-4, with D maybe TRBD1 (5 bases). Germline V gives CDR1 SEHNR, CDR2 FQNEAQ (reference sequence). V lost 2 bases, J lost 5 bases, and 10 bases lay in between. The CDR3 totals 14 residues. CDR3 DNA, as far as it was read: TGTGCCAGCAGCTTACAGGGCCTGGAAAACATT. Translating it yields CASSLQGLENI. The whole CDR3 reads CASSLQGLENIQYF.

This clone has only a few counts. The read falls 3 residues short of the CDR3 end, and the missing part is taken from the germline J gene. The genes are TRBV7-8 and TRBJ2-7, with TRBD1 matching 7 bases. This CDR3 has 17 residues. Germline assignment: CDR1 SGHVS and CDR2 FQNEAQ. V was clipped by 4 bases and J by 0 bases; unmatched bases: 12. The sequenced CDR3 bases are TGTGCCAGCAGCTCCGCCATAGGGGGCCCCCTCTCCTACGAG. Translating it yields CASSSAIGGPLSYE. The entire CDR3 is CASSSAIGGPLSYEQYF.

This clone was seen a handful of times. The CDR3 loop reads CASSTGGGYTF. The DNA read from the CDR3 is TGTGCCAGCAGTACAGGAGGTGGC. The chain couples TRBV2 to TRBJ1-2; D possibly corresponds to TRBD1 (5 bases). Coverage ceases 3 residues before the CDR3 finishes, and the germline J gene fills in the end. Looked up from germline, CDR1 is SNHLY and CDR2 is FYNNEI. This CDR3 has 11 residues. The V gene lost 5 bases and the J gene lost 7 bases, with 8 bases spanning the gap.

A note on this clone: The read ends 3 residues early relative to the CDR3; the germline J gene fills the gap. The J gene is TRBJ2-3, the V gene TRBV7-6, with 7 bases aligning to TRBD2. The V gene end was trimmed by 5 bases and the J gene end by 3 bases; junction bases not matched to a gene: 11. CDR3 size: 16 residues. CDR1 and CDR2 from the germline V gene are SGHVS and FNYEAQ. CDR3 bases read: TGTGCCAGCAGCCCCTTAGCGGGCCCCACGACAGATACG. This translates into CASSPLAGPTTDT. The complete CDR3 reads CASSPLAGPTTDTQYF.

The sequenced CDR3 bases are TGTGCCAGTAGTATAGGTCTTGGAGGGGGATATAGCAATCAGCCC. Protein sequence: CASSIGLGGGYSNQP. The CDR3 as a whole reads CASSIGLGGGYSNQPQHF. The chain is built from TRBV19 and TRBJ1-5, with D possibly being TRBD1 (6 bases). The read terminates 3 residues before the CDR3 end, so the remaining end is supplied by the germline J gene. V lost 1 base and J lost 0, with 16 bases in between. Germline CDR1 LNHDA, CDR2 SQIVND (reference sequence). This CDR3 contains 18 residues.

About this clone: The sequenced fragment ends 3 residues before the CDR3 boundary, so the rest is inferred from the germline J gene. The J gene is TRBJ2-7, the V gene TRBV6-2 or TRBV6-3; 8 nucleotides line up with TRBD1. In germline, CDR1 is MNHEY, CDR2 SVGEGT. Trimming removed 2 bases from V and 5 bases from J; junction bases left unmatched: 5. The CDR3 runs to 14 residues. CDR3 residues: CASSYRQGRNEQYF. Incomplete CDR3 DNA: TGTGCCAGCAGTTACCGACAGGGGAGGAACGAG.

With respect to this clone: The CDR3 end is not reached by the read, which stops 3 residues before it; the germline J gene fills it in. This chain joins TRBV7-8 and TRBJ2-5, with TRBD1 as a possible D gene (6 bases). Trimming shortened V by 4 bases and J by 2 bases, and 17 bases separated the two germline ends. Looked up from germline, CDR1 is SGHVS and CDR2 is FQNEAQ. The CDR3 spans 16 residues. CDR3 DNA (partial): TGTGCCAGCAGCTACCGAGATACGACAGGTCAAGAGACC. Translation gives CASSYRDTTGQET. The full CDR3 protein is CASSYRDTTGQETQYF.

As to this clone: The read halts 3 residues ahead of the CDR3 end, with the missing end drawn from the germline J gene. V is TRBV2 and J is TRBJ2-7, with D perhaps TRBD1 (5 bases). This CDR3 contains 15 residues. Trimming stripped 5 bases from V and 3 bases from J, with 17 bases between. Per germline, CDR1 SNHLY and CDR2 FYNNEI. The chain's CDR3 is CASSLDNGPFYEQYF. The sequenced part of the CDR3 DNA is TGTGCCAGCAGTTTGGACAACGGTCCGTTCTACGAG.

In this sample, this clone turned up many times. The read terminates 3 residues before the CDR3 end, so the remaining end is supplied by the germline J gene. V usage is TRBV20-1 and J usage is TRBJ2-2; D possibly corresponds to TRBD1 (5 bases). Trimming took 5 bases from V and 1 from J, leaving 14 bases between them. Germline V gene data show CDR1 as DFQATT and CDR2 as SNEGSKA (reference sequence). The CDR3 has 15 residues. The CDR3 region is CSAASRVMNTGELFF. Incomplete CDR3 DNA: TGCAGTGCTGCCTCCAGGGTAATGAACACCGGGGAG.

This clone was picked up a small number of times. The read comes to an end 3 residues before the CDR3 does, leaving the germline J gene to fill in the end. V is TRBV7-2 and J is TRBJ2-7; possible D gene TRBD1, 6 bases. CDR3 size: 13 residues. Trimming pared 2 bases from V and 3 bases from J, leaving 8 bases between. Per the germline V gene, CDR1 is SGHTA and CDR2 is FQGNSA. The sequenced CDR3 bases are TGTGCCAGCAGCTTACGGGACAACTACGAG. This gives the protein CASSLRDNYE. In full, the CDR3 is CASSLRDNYEQYF.

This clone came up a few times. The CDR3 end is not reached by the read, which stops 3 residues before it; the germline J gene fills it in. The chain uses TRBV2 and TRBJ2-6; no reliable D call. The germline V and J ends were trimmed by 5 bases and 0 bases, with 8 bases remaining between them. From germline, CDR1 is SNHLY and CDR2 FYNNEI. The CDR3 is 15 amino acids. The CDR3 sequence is CASSLQSSGANVLTF. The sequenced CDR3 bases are TGTGCCAGCAGTTTACAGAGCTCTGGGGCCAACGTC. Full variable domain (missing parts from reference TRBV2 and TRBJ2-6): EPEVTQTPSHQVTQMGQEVILRCVPISNHLYFYWYRQILGQKVEFLVSFYNNEISEKSEIFDDQFSVERPDGSNFTLKIRSTKLEDSAMYFCASSLQSSGANVLTFGAGSRLTVL.

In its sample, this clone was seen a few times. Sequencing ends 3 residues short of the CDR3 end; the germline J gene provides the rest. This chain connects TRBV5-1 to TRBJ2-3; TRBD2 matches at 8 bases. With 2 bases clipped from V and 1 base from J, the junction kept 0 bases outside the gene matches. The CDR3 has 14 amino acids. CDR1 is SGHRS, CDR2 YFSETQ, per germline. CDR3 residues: CASSLAGGTDTQYF. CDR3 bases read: TGCGCCAGCAGCTTAGCGGGAGGCACAGATACG. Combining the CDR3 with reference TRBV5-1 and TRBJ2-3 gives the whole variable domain KAGVTQTPRYLIKTRGQQVTLSCSPISGHRSVSWYQQTPGQGLQFLFEYFSETQRNKGNFPGRFSGRQFSNSRSEMNVSTLELGDSALYLCASSLAGGTDTQYFGPGTRLTVL.

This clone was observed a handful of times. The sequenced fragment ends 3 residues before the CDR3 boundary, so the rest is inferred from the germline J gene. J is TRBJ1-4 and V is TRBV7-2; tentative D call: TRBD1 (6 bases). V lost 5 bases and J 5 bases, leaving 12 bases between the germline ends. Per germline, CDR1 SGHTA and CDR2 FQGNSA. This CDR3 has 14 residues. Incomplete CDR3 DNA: TGTGCCAGCAGCCAAGGACAGCGGAATGAAAAA. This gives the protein CASSQGQRNEK. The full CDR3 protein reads CASSQGQRNEKLFF.

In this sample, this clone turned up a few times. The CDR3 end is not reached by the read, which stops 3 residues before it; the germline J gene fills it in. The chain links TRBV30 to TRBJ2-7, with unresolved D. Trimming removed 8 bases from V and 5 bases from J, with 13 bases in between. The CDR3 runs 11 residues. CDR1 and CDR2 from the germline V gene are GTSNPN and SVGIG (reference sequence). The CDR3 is CAGIYMNEQYF. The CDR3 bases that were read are TGTGCCGGCATATATATGAACGAG.

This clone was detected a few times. The CDR3 bases that were read are TGTGCCAGTAGTTGGGCAGGGGATCTTGGC. It encodes CASSWAGDLG. The entire CDR3 protein is CASSWAGDLGYTF. The rearrangement links TRBV19 to TRBJ1-2; D perhaps matches TRBD1 (6 bases). The missing CDR3 end, 3 residues past where the read stops, is filled in from the germline J gene. CDR1 LNHDA and CDR2 SQIVND come from the germline V gene (reference sequence). The CDR3 has 13 residues. Trimming took 5 bases from V and 7 from J, leaving 14 bases between them.

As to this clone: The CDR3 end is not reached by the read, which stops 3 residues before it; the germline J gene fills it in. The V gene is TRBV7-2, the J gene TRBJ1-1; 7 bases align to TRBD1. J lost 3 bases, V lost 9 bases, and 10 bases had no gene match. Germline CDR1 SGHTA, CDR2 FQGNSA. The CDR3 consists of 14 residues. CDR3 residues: CASTLFRGDTEAFF. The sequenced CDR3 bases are TGTGCCAGTACCCTTTTCAGGGGGGACACTGAA.

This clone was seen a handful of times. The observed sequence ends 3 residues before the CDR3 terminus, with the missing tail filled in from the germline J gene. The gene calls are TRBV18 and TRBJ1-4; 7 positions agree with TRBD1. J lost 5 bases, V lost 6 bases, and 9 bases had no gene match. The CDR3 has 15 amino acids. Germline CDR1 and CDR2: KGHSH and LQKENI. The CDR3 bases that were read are TGTGCCAGCTCCCAGCTGGGACAGCAAAATGAAAAA. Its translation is CASSQLGQQNEK. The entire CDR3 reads CASSQLGQQNEKLFF.

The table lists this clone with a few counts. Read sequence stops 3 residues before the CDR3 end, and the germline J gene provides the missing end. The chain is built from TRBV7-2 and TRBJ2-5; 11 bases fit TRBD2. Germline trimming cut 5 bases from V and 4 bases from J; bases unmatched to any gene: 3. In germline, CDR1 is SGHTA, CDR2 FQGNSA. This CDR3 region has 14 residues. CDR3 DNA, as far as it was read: TGTGCCAGCAGCCTAGGACTAGCGGGAGAGACC. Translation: CASSLGLAGET. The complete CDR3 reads CASSLGLAGETQYF.

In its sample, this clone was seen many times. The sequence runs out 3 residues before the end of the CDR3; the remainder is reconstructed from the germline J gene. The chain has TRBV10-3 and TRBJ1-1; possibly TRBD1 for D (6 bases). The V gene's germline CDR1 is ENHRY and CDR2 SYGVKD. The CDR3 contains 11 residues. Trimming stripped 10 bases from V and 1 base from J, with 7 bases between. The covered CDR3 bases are TGTGCCACACAGGGGAACACTGAA. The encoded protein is CATQGNTE. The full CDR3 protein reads CATQGNTEAFF.

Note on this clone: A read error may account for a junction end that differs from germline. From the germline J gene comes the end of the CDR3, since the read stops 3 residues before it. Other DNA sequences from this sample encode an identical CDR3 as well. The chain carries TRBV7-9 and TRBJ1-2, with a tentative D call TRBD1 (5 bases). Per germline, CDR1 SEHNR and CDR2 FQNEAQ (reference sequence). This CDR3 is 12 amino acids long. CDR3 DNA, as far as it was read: TGTTCCAGCAGCCCCGGGGGTTATGGC. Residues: CSSSPGGYG. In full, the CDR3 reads CSSSPGGYGYTF.

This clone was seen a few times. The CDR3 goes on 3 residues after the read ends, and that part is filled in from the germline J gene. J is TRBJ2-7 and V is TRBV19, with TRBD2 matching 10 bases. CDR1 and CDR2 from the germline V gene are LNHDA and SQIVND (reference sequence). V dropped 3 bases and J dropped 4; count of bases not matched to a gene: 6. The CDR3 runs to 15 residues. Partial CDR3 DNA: TGTGCCAGTAGTATGACGCTAGCGGGGGTATACGAG. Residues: CASSMTLAGVYE. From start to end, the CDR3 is CASSMTLAGVYEQYF.